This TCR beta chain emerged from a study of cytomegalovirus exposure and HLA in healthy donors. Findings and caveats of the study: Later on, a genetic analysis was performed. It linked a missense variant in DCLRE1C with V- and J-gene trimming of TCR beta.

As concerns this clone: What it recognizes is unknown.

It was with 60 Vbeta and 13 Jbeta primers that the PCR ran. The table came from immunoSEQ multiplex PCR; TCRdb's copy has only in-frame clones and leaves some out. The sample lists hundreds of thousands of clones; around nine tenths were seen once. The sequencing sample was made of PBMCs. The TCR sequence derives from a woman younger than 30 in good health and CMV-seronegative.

As DNA, the CDR3 is TGCGCCAGCAGTCGGGACAGGGGTAATTCCTACGAGCAGTACTTC. This translates into CASSRDRGNSYEQYF. The J gene is TRBJ2-7, the V gene TRBV5-1; 10 nucleotides line up with TRBD1. J gave up 1 base and V 5 bases, and 6 bases lay outside the gene matches. The germline CDR1 and CDR2 sequences are SGHRS and YFSETQ. The CDR3 has 15 residues.